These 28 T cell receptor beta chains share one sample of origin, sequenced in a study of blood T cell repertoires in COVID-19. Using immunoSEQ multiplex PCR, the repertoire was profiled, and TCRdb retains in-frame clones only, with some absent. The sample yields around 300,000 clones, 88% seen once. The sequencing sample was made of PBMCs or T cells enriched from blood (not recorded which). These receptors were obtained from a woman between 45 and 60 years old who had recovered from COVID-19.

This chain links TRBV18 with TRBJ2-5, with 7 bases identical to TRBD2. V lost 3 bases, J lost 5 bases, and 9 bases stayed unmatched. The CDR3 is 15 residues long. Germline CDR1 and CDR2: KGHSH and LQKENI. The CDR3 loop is CASSPNGLEEETQYF. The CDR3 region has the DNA TGTGCCAGCTCACCGAACGGACTAGAAGAGGAGACCCAGTACTTC.

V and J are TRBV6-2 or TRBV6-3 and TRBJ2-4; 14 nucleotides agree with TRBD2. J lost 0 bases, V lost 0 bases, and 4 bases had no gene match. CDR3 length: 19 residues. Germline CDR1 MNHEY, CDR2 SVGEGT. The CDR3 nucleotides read TGTGCCAGCAGTTACTCAGGACTAGCGGGAGGCCAAGCCAAAAACATTCAGTACTTC. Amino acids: CASSYSGLAGGQAKNIQYF.

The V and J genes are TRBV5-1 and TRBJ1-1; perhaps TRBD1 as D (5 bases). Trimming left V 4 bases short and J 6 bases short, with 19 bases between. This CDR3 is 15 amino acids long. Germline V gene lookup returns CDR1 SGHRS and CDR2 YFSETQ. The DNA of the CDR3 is TGCGCCAGCAGCCGGACAAATACGTTGATAGCTGAAGCTTTCTTT. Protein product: CASSRTNTLIAEAFF.

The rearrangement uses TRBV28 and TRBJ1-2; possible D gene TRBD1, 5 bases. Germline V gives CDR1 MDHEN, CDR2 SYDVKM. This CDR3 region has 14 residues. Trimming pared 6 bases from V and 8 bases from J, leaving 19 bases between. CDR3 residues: CASSSISQGGGYTF. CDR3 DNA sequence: TGTGCCAGCAGCTCGATATCTCAGGGAGGCGGCTACACCTTC.

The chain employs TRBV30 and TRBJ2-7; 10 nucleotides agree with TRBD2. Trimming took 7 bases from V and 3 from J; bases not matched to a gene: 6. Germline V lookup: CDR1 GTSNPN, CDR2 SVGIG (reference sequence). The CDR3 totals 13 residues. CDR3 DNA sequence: TGTGCCTACCAGCGGGGGGGTAACTACGAGCAGTACTTC. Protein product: CAYQRGGNYEQYF.

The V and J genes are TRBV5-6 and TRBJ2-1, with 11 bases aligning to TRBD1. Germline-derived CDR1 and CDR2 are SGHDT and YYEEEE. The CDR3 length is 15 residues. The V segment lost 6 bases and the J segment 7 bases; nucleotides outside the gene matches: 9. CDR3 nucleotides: TGTGCCAGCACCTTCGGACAGGGGGCATGGAATGAGCAGTTCTTC. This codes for CASTFGQGAWNEQFF. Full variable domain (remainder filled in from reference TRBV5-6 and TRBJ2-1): DAGVTQSPTHLIKTRGQQVTLRCSPKSGHDTVSWYQQALGQGPQFIFQYYEEEERQRGNFPDRFSGHQFPNYSSELNVNALLLGDSALYLCASTFGQGAWNEQFFGPGTRLTVL.

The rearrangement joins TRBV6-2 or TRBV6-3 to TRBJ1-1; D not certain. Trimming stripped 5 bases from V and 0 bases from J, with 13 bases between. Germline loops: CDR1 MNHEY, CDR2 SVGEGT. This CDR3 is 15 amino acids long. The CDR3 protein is CASSARAGMNTEAFF. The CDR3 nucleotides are TGTGCCAGCAGTGCCCGGGCGGGAATGAACACTGAAGCTTTCTTT.

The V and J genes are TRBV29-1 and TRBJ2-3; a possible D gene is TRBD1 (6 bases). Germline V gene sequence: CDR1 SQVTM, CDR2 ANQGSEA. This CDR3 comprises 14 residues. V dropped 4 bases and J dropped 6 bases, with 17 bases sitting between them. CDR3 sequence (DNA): TGCAGCGTTGTTCGGACAGAGGGAATGGATACGCAGTATTTT. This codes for CSVVRTEGMDTQYF.

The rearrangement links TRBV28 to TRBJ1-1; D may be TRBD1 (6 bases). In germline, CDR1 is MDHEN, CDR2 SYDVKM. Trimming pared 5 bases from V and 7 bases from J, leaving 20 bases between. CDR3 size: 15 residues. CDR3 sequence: CASSTKQGRKSEAFF. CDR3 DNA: TGTGCCAGCAGTACCAAGCAGGGGCGCAAGAGTGAAGCTTTCTTT. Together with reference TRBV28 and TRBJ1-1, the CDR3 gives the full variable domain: DVKVTQSSRYLVKRTGEKVFLECVQDMDHENMFWYRQDPGLGLRLIYFSYDVKMKEKGDIPEGYSVSREKKERFSLILESASTNQTSMYLCASSTKQGRKSEAFFGQGTRLTVV.

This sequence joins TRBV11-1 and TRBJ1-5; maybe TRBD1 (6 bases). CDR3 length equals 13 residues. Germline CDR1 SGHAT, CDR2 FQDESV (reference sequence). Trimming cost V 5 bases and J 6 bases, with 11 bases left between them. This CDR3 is CASSKQTGQPQHF. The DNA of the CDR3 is TGTGCCAGCAGCAAACAGACAGGTCAGCCCCAGCATTTT.

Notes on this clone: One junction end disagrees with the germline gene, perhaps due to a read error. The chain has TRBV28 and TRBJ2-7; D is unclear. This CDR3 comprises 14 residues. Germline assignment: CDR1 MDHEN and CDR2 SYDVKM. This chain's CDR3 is CASSLPARSFEQYF. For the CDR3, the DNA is TGTGCCAGCAGTTTACCTGCCAGATCCTTCGAGCAGTACTTC.

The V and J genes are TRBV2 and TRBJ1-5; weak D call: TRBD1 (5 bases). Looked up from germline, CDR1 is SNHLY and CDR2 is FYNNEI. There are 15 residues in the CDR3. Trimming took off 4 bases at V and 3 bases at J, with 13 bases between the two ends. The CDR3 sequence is CASSGDGRNNQPQHF. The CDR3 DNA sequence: TGTGCCAGCAGTGGGGACGGGAGAAACAATCAGCCCCAGCATTTT. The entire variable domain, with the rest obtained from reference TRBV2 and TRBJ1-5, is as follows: EPEVTQTPSHQVTQMGQEVILRCVPISNHLYFYWYRQILGQKVEFLVSFYNNEISEKSEIFDDQFSVERPDGSNFTLKIRSTKLEDSAMYFCASSGDGRNNQPQHFGDGTRLSIL.

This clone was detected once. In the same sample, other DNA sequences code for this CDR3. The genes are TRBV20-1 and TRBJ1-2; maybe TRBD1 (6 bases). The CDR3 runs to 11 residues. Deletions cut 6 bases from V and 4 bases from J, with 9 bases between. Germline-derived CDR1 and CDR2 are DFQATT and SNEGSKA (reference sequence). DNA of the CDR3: TGCAGTGCACCGGACAGCTATGGCTACACCTTC. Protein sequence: CSAPDSYGYTF.

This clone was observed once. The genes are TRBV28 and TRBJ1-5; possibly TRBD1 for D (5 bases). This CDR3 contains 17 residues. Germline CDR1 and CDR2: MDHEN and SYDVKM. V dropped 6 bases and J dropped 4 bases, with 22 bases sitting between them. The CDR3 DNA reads TGTGCCAGCAGATCATACCTAGGGCAGGGCACTAATCAGCCCCAGCATTTT. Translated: CASRSYLGQGTNQPQHF.

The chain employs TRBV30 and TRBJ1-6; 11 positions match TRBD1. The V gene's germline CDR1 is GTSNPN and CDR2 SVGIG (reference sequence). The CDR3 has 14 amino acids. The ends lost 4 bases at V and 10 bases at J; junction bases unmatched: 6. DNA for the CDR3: TGTGCCTGGATAGGGACAGGGGGTTACTCACCCCTCCACTTT. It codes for CAWIGTGGYSPLHF.

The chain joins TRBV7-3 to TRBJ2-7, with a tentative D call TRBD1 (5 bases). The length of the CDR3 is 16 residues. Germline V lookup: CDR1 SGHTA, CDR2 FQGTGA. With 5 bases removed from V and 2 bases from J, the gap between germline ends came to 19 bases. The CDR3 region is CASSRKVQGRTYEQYF. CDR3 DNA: TGTGCCAGCAGCAGAAAGGTCCAGGGAAGGACCTACGAGCAGTACTTC.

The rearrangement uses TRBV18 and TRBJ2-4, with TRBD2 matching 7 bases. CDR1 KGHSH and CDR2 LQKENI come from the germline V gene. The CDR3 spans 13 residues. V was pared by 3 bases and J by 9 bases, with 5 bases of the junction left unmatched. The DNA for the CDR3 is TGTGCCAGCTCACCTACTAGGGAGGGCATTCAGTACTTC. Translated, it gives CASSPTREGIQYF.

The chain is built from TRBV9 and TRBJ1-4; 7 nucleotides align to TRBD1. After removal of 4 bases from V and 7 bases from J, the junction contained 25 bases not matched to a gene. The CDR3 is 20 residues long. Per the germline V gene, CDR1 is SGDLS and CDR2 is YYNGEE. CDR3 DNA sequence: TGTGCCAGCAGCCCTCAATCAGGGGGTGGCAGGGGGTTCAGTGTTGAAAAACTGTTTTTT. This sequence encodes CASSPQSGGGRGFSVEKLFF.

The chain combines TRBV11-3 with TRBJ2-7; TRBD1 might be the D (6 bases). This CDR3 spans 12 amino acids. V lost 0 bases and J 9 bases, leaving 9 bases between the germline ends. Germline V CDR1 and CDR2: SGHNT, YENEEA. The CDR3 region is CASSLDSGVQYF. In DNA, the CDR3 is TGTGCCAGCAGCTTAGATTCAGGGGTGCAGTACTTC.

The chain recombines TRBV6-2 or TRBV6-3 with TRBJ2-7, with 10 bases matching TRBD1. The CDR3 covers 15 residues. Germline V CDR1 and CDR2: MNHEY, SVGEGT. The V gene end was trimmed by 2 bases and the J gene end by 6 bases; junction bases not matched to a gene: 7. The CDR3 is CASSYLGTGDSEQYF. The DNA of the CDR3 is TGTGCCAGCAGTTACCTGGGGACAGGGGACTCCGAGCAGTACTTC.

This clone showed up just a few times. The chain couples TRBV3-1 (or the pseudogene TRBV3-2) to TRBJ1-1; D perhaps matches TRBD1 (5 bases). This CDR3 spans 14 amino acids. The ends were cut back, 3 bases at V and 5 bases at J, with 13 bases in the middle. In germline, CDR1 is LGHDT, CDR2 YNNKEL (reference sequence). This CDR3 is CASSHANGGTEAFF. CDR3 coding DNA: TGTGCCAGCAGCCATGCAAACGGGGGTACTGAAGCTTTCTTT.

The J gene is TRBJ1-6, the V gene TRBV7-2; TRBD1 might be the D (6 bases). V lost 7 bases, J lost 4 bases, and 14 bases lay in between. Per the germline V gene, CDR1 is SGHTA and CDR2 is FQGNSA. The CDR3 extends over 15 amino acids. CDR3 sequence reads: CASTIQGSYNSPLHF. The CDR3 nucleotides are TGTGCCAGCACTATACAGGGTTCATATAATTCACCCCTCCACTTT. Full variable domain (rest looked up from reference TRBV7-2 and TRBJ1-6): GAGVSQSPSNKVTEKGKDVELRCDPISGHTALYWYRQSLGQGLEFLIYFQGNSAPDKSGLPSDRFSAERTGGSVSTLTIQRTQQEDSAVYLCASTIQGSYNSPLHFGNGTRLTVT.

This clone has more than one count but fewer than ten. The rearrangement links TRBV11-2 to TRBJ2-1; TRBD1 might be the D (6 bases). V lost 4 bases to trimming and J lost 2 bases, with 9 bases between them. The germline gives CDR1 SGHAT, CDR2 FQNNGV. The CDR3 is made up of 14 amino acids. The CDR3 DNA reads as TGTGCCAGCAGCTCGGGACAAACCTACAATGAGCAGTTCTTC. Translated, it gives CASSSGQTYNEQFF.

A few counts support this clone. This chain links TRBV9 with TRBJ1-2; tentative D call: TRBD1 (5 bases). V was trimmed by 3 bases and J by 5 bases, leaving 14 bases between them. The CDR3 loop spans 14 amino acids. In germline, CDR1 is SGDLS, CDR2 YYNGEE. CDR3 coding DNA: TGTGCCAGCAGCGGACTAGGACAAGGGTATGGCTACACCTTC. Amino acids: CASSGLGQGYGYTF.

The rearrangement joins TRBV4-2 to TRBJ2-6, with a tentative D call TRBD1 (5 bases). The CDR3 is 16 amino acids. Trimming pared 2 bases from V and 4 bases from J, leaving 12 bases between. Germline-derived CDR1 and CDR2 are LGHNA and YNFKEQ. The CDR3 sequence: CASSQQDSLGANVLTF. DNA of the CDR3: TGTGCCAGCAGCCAACAAGACAGTCTCGGGGCCAACGTCCTGACTTTC.

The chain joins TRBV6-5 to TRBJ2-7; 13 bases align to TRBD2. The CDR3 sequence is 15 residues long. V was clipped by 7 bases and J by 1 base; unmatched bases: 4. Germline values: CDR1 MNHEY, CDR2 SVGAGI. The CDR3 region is CASKILAGGSYEQYF. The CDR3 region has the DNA TGTGCCAGCAAAATACTAGCGGGAGGGTCCTACGAGCAGTACTTC.

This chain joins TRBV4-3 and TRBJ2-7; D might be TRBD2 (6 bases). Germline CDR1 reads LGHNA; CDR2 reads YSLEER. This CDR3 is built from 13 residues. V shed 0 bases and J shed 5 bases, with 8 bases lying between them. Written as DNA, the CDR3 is TGCGCCAGCAGCCAAGAGCCGGGGGACGAGCAGTACTTC. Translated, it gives CASSQEPGDEQYF.

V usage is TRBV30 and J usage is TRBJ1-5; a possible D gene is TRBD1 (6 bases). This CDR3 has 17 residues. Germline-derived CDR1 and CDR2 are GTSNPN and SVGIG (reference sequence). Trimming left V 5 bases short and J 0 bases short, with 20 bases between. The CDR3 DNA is TGTGCCTGGGCCAGGGGTCACACAGGGCCTAGCAATCAGCCCCAGCATTTT. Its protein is CAWARGHTGPSNQPQHF.